These T cell receptor beta chains were read from a single sample in a study of T-cell memory formation after mild COVID-19. TCRdb analysed the 5' RACE reads with MiXCR anew, one entry per CDR3 protein. The table records 190,000 or so distinct CDR3 sequences, over 20% of them present only once. The sequencing input was PBMCs or a T cell subset sorted from them (not recorded which). These receptor sequences come from an adult woman who had mild COVID-19 (a few samples of this study predate the infection). Cell type and time point are not known. CDR3s include the opening cysteine and the closing phenylalanine or tryptophan. Each record gives: V gene, J gene, CDR3 length, clone size, D gene, CDR3 DNA, CDR3 protein. A D gene is named only where the DNA matches it firmly. Some rows mark clone size as missing; the rest say once, few, many or name a class of expanded clone.

V: TRBV4-2
J: TRBJ1-5
length: 16
size: NA
D: NA
DNA: TGTGCCAGCAGCCAAGATGAGGGGACACCGGATCGGCCCCAGCATTTT
CDR3: CASSQDEGTPDRPQHF

V: TRBV7-2
J: TRBJ2-1
length: 15
size: NA
D: NA
DNA: TGTGCCAGCAGCCTAGGACTGGGGCCGTACAATGAGCAGTTCTTC
CDR3: CASSLGLGPYNEQFF

V: TRBV11-2
J: TRBJ2-3
length: 15
size: many
D: NA
DNA: TGTGCCAGCAGCCTTAGTTGGGAGGGCACAGATACGCAGTATTTT
CDR3: CASSLSWEGTDTQYF

V: TRBV15
J: TRBJ1-1
length: 12
size: NA
D: NA
DNA: TGTGCCACCAGGAACCCGAACACTGAAGCTTTCTTT
CDR3: CATRNPNTEAFF

V: TRBV7-8
J: TRBJ1-5
length: 12
size: once
D: NA
DNA: TGTGCCAGCAGCCCGGAGGGTCAGCCCCAGCATTTT
CDR3: CASSPEGQPQHF

V: TRBV6-5
J: TRBJ1-1
length: 15
size: NA
D: TRBD1
DNA: TGTGCCAGCAGTTACTCTTCCAGGGGGGACACTGAAGCTTTCTTT
CDR3: CASSYSSRGDTEAFF

V: TRBV4-2
J: TRBJ2-2
length: 18
size: NA
D: NA
DNA: TGTGCCAGCAGCCAAGAAGGGAGAGGTGGTGGAGCCACCGGGGAGCTGTTTTTT
CDR3: CASSQEGRGGGATGELFF

V: TRBV27
J: TRBJ1-2
length: 13
size: few
D: NA
DNA: TGTGCCAGCAGTTTGAGTGGAAACTATGGCTACACCTTC
CDR3: CASSLSGNYGYTF

V: TRBV6-5
J: TRBJ2-7
length: 17
size: few
D: TRBD2
DNA: TGTGCCAGCAGTTACTCGACGGGACTAGCGGGAGGTTACGAGCAGTACTTC
CDR3: CASSYSTGLAGGYEQYF

V: TRBV7-9
J: TRBJ2-7
length: 15
size: NA
D: TRBD1
DNA: TGTGCCAGCAGCTTTCCGGGACAGGGGGAATACGAGCAGTACTTC
CDR3: CASSFPGQGEYEQYF

V: TRBV7-6
J: TRBJ2-3
length: 15
size: NA
D: NA
DNA: TGTGCCAGCAGCTTATACGGTTCCGGCACAGATACGCAGTATTTT
CDR3: CASSLYGSGTDTQYF

V: TRBV19
J: TRBJ2-7
length: 14
size: few
D: TRBD1
DNA: TGTGCCAGTAGTGCGGGACAGGCCCCAGGCGAGCAGTACTTC
CDR3: CASSAGQAPGEQYF

V: TRBV20-1
J: TRBJ2-1
length: 14
size: NA
D: NA
DNA: TGCAGTGCTAGAGATCTTGGACGAGTGGATGAGCAGTTCTTC
CDR3: CSARDLGRVDEQFF

V: TRBV5-1
J: TRBJ1-1
length: 15
size: few
D: TRBD1
DNA: TGCGCCAGCAGCTCGCTGACAGGGACGAACACTGAAGCTTTCTTT
CDR3: CASSSLTGTNTEAFF

V: TRBV6-5
J: TRBJ2-1
length: 17
size: few
D: TRBD2
DNA: TGTGCCAGCAGTTACTCGATGGTGCGGGAGGGCTGGTATGAGCAGTTCTTC
CDR3: CASSYSMVREGWYEQFF

V: TRBV12-3/TRBV12-4
J: TRBJ1-4
length: 15
size: NA
D: NA
DNA: TGTGCCAGCAGTGTATCAGGGCTTCGTAATGAAAAACTGTTTTTT
CDR3: CASSVSGLRNEKLFF

V: TRBV4-1
J: TRBJ2-4
length: 15
size: few
D: NA
DNA: TGCGCCAGCAGCCAAAAACTGTCCCCTGGGGACATTCAGTACTTC
CDR3: CASSQKLSPGDIQYF

V: TRBV24-1
J: TRBJ2-3
length: 14
size: NA
D: TRBD2
DNA: TGTGCCACCAGTGATTCCAGCGGGGGGGATACGCAGTATTTT
CDR3: CATSDSSGGDTQYF

V: TRBV20-1
J: TRBJ2-1
length: 14
size: NA
D: TRBD2
DNA: TGCAGTGCTAGGCCGGGACTAGCGGGGTCTGAGCAGTTCTTC
CDR3: CSARPGLAGSEQFF

V: TRBV6-1
J: TRBJ2-1
length: 13
size: NA
D: NA
DNA: TGTGCCAGCAGTGAACTGTCGGGGGATGAGCAGTTCTTC
CDR3: CASSELSGDEQFF

V: TRBV7-9
J: TRBJ2-1
length: 16
size: NA
D: NA
DNA: TGTGCCAGCAGCTTGACTCCCGGGTACTCCTACAATGAGCAGTTCTTC
CDR3: CASSLTPGYSYNEQFF

V: TRBV15
J: TRBJ2-1
length: 15
size: NA
D: TRBD2
DNA: TGTGCCACCAGCAGTGACGGGGGGGGATACAATGAGCAGTTCTTC
CDR3: CATSSDGGGYNEQFF

V: TRBV29-1
J: TRBJ2-7
length: 13
size: NA
D: TRBD1
DNA: TGCAGCGCATTAGGGACAGGGGGGAACGAGCAGTACTTC
CDR3: CSALGTGGNEQYF

V: TRBV20-1
J: TRBJ2-5
length: 12
size: NA
D: NA
DNA: TGCAGTGCTAGACAGGTGGGGGGGACCCAGTACTTC
CDR3: CSARQVGGTQYF

V: TRBV4-1
J: TRBJ1-5
length: 13
size: NA
D: NA
DNA: TGCGCCAGCAGCCAAGTTCGGGATCAGCCCCAGCATTTT
CDR3: CASSQVRDQPQHF

V: TRBV20-1
J: TRBJ2-3
length: 15
size: NA
D: TRBD1
DNA: TGCAGTGCTACCCCCGGGACAGGGTATGAAGATACGCAGTATTTT
CDR3: CSATPGTGYEDTQYF

V: TRBV7-6
J: TRBJ2-2
length: 16
size: few
D: TRBD2
DNA: TGTGCCAGCAGTTGGCAGGGACTAAGTGACACCGGGGAGCTGTTTTTT
CDR3: CASSWQGLSDTGELFF

V: TRBV29-1
J: TRBJ2-1
length: 12
size: few
D: NA
DNA: TGCAGCGTTGGGGACGCCTACAATGAGCAGTTCTTC
CDR3: CSVGDAYNEQFF

V: TRBV20-1
J: TRBJ2-7
length: 17
size: few
D: TRBD2
DNA: TGCAGTGCTAGGGGAATAGGGTTAGCGGGAGTACGCTACGAGCAGTACTTC
CDR3: CSARGIGLAGVRYEQYF

V: TRBV19
J: TRBJ1-1
length: 13
size: NA
D: NA
DNA: TGTGCCAGTAGTATCGGTCTGAACTGGGAAGCTTTCTTT
CDR3: CASSIGLNWEAFF

V: TRBV3-1
J: TRBJ2-1
length: 16
size: few
D: TRBD1
DNA: TGTGCCAGCAGCTACGCGGGACAGGGTTCCTACAATGAGCAGTTCTTC
CDR3: CASSYAGQGSYNEQFF

V: TRBV6-5
J: TRBJ1-1
length: 14
size: NA
D: NA
DNA: TGTGCCAGCAGTCACGACAACCTCCCTAAGGAAGCTTTCTTT
CDR3: CASSHDNLPKEAFF

V: TRBV19
J: TRBJ2-1
length: 13
size: NA
D: TRBD2
DNA: TGTGCCAGTAGCAGACTAGCGGCTAATGAGCAGTTCTTC
CDR3: CASSRLAANEQFF

V: TRBV6-1
J: TRBJ2-7
length: 18
size: NA
D: TRBD2
DNA: TGTGCCAGCAGTGAATTAACTAGCGGGGGGGTTCTCACCTACGAGCAGTACTTC
CDR3: CASSELTSGGVLTYEQYF

V: TRBV7-6
J: TRBJ2-1
length: 14
size: NA
D: NA
DNA: TGTGCCAGCAGCTTACGTATAGGAGGGGATGAGCAGTTCTTC
CDR3: CASSLRIGGDEQFF

V: TRBV7-9
J: TRBJ2-3
length: 17
size: few
D: TRBD1
DNA: TGTGCCAGCAGCTTAGCCGTGGGGACAGGGATGATAGATACGCAGTATTTT
CDR3: CASSLAVGTGMIDTQYF

V: TRBV7-8
J: TRBJ2-1
length: 15
size: NA
D: TRBD1
DNA: TGTGCCAGCAGCCCCGTAAGGGGGCTAGGCAATGAGCAGTTCTTC
CDR3: CASSPVRGLGNEQFF

V: TRBV7-9
J: TRBJ2-5
length: 14
size: NA
D: NA
DNA: TGTGCCAGCAGCCGGGATAGCGGCTCGGAGACCCAGTACTTC
CDR3: CASSRDSGSETQYF

V: TRBV6-2/TRBV6-3
J: TRBJ1-1
length: 14
size: few
D: NA
DNA: TGTGCCAGCAGTTCCCCAGGGGTATCCGCTGAAGCTTTCTTT
CDR3: CASSSPGVSAEAFF

V: TRBV7-2
J: TRBJ2-7
length: 14
size: few
D: TRBD2
DNA: TGTGCCAGCAGCCCTGGACTAGCGCGATCCCAGCAGTACTTC
CDR3: CASSPGLARSQQYF

V: TRBV25-1
J: TRBJ1-1
length: 12
size: few
D: NA
DNA: TGTGCCAGTAGGGAAGCGGGGACTGAAGCTTTCTTT
CDR3: CASREAGTEAFF

V: TRBV7-3
J: TRBJ2-1
length: 12
size: NA
D: TRBD2
DNA: TGTGCCAGCAGCTTTAGCGGGGGGGCGGAGTTCTTC
CDR3: CASSFSGGAEFF